Below, 15 T cell receptor beta chains from the same sample are listed, as sequenced in a study of cytomegalovirus exposure and HLA in healthy donors. This PCR relied on a set of 60 Vbeta primers and 13 Jbeta primers. Libraries were prepared by immunoSEQ multiplex PCR; TCRdb keeps only in-frame clonotypes and omits some of them. The table lists 150,000 to 200,000 clones, roughly 81% of them singletons, with roughly an eighth in the top ten. Specimen: PBMCs. The receptors were sampled from a woman between 45 and 60 years old in good health and CMV-seronegative.

This rearrangement joins TRBV7-7 to TRBJ2-2; TRBD2 aligns across 11 bases. Germline-derived CDR1 and CDR2 are SSHAT and FNYEAQ (reference sequence). This CDR3 is built from 17 residues. Trimming cost V 4 bases and J 2 bases; bases outside gene matches: 6. This chain's CDR3 is CASSSGTSGANTGELFF. The CDR3 bases are TGTGCCAGCAGCTCAGGGACTAGCGGAGCCAACACCGGGGAGCTGTTTTTT.

Remarks on this clone: One junction end does not reproduce the germline sequence, and a read error may be involved. The chain recombines TRBV7-9 with TRBJ1-6; possibly TRBD1 for D (5 bases). Germline loops: CDR1 SEHNR, CDR2 FQNEAQ (reference sequence). The CDR3 runs 14 residues. CDR3 sequence reads: CAGSLVGLNSPLHF. CDR3 coding DNA: TGTGCCGGCAGCTTAGTGGGGCTCAATTCACCCCTCCACTTT.

The V gene is TRBV9, the J gene TRBJ2-7, with 7 bases matching TRBD1. J gave up 2 bases and V 0 bases, and 5 bases lay outside the gene matches. The CDR3 is 15 residues long. Germline CDR1 and CDR2: SGDLS and YYNGEE. CDR3 coding DNA: TGTGCCAGCAGCGTAGGAGGGGGCCGAACCTACGAGCAGTACTTC. This codes for CASSVGGGRTYEQYF.

This clone appeared once. The chain has TRBV5-1 and TRBJ2-3; tentative D call: TRBD2 (5 bases). CDR3 length: 16 amino acids. Germline V gives CDR1 SGHRS, CDR2 YFSETQ. Trimming removed 0 bases from V and 4 bases from J, with 15 bases in between. The CDR3 DNA is TGCGCCAGCAGCTTGGTTACGGGAAAGTGGGCAGATACGCAGTATTTT. Translation: CASSLVTGKWADTQYF.

The chain joins TRBV2 to TRBJ1-1, with TRBD1 as a possible D gene (6 bases). CDR1 SNHLY and CDR2 FYNNEI come from the germline V gene. There are 11 residues in the CDR3. CDR3 sequence (DNA): TGTGTACAGGGACCAGACACTGAAGCTTTCTTT. It specifies CVQGPDTEAFF.

This clone was picked up a small number of times. The rearrangement uses TRBV28 and TRBJ1-1, with D possibly matching TRBD1 (6 bases). The CDR3 spans 17 residues. Germline V CDR1 and CDR2: MDHEN, SYDVKM. V dropped 4 bases and J dropped 2 bases, with 20 bases sitting between them. Here the CDR3 reads CASSSYRGDTRNTEAFF. For the CDR3, the DNA is TGTGCCAGCAGTTCATATCGGGGGGACACCAGAAACACTGAAGCTTTCTTT.

This clone occurred a few times. The V call is TRBV4-3, the J call TRBJ1-1, with TRBD1 matching over 7 bases. V shed 5 bases and J 6 bases; nucleotides not matched to a gene: 9. The CDR3 is made up of 14 amino acids. Germline lookup yields CDR1 LGHNA and CDR2 YSLEER. CDR3 DNA sequence: TGCGCCAGCAGCAACAGGGGCGCCGAGGCTGAAGCTTTCTTT. It is translated as CASSNRGAEAEAFF.

V usage is TRBV2 and J usage is TRBJ2-3; possible D gene TRBD1, 6 bases. The CDR3 consists of 14 residues. V was cut by 7 bases and J by 4 bases, with 15 bases left in between. Per the germline V gene, CDR1 is SNHLY and CDR2 is FYNNEI. CDR3: CASNELKGADTQYF. The CDR3 DNA sequence: TGTGCCAGCAACGAGCTAAAGGGGGCAGATACGCAGTATTTT. Drawing the rest from reference TRBV2 and TRBJ2-3, the complete variable domain is EPEVTQTPSHQVTQMGQEVILRCVPISNHLYFYWYRQILGQKVEFLVSFYNNEISEKSEIFDDQFSVERPDGSNFTLKIRSTKLEDSAMYFCASNELKGADTQYFGPGTRLTVL.

V gene TRBV9 combines with J gene TRBJ1-2, with D possibly TRBD1 on 5 matching bases. CDR1 and CDR2 (germline): SGDLS, YYNGEE. This CDR3 has 16 residues. Trimming pared 3 bases from V and 4 bases from J, leaving 19 bases between. Here the CDR3 DNA reads TGTGCCAGCAGCGCCCCGGGGAGGGGCGCGGGCTATGGCTACACCTTC. Translation: CASSAPGRGAGYGYTF.

The chain recombines TRBV11-2 with TRBJ1-1; no clear D. V dropped 1 base and J dropped 9 bases, with 12 bases sitting between them. Looked up from germline, CDR1 is SGHAT and CDR2 is FQNNGV. This CDR3 is built from 13 residues. Written as DNA, the CDR3 is TGTGCCAGCAGCTTAGGAGGGCACCCTAAAGCTTTCTTT. It codes for CASSLGGHPKAFF.

The table lists this clone with a few counts. The V call is TRBV7-2, the J call TRBJ2-1; 9 bases fit TRBD2. CDR3 length equals 17 residues. Unmatched junction bases numbered 7, after V lost 4 bases and J lost 0 bases. Per germline, CDR1 SGHTA and CDR2 FQGNSA. Here the CDR3 DNA reads TGTGCCAGCAGCTCCCGGACTAGCGCGAGCTCCTACAATGAGCAGTTCTTC. This codes for CASSSRTSASSYNEQFF.

This clone has just a few counts. The rearrangement uses TRBV7-9 and TRBJ1-1; 7 bases fit TRBD1. The length of the CDR3 is 13 residues. J lost 7 bases, V lost 5 bases, and 7 bases had no gene match. Looked up from germline, CDR1 is SEHNR and CDR2 is FQNEAQ (reference sequence). CDR3 sequence (DNA): TGTGCCAGCAGCGTTGGGACAGCGATTGAAGCTTTCTTT. Its translation is CASSVGTAIEAFF.

The gene calls are TRBV15 and TRBJ2-1; D might be TRBD1 (7 bases). Germline CDR1 reads LNHNV; CDR2 reads YYDKDF (reference sequence). V gave up 0 bases and J gave up 2 bases, with 17 bases separating them. This CDR3 is 18 amino acids long. The CDR3 DNA sequence: TGTGCCACCAGCAGAGATTATTCCGGGGGACAGACCTACAATGAGCAGTTCTTC. It specifies CATSRDYSGGQTYNEQFF.

This rearrangement joins TRBV30 to TRBJ2-5, with TRBD2 matching over 10 bases. The CDR3 consists of 14 residues. The V gene's germline CDR1 is GTSNPN and CDR2 SVGIG (reference sequence). Trimming took 5 bases from V and 5 from J; bases not matched to a gene: 8. This CDR3 is CAWALAGVGETQYF. CDR3 bases: TGTGCCTGGGCGCTAGCGGGAGTGGGGGAGACCCAGTACTTC.

This chain joins TRBV6-5 and TRBJ2-7, with unresolved D. CDR1 is MNHEY and CDR2 is SVGAGI in the germline V gene. V gave up 2 bases and J gave up 0 bases, with 8 bases separating them. This CDR3 spans 14 amino acids. Written as DNA, the CDR3 is TGTGCCAGCAGTTACGGATGGAGCTCCTACGAGCAGTACTTC. As protein: CASSYGWSSYEQYF.